This T cell receptor (beta chain) was profiled in a study of T cell responses to AZD1222 COVID-19 vaccine. Sequenced by immunoSEQ multiplex PCR; TCRdb stores in-frame clones only, minus some. The sample has about 94,000 clones; 90% are singletons. The ends were cut back, 5 bases at V and 7 bases at J, with 17 bases in the middle. CDR1 and CDR2 from the germline V gene are SGHAT and FQNNGV. This CDR3 has 14 residues. The receptor comes from an adult in good health. V and J are TRBV11-2 and TRBJ1-2, with D hard to call. The sequences come from peripheral blood, collected on day 0 of AZD1222 vaccination. DNA of the CDR3: TGTGCCAGCAGCCGTCCCCCTGATAGAAGTGGCTACACCTTC. Encoded protein: CASSRPPDRSGYTF. Drawing the rest from reference TRBV11-2 and TRBJ1-2, the complete variable domain is EAGVAQSPRYKIIEKRQSVAFWCNPISGHATLYWYQQILGQGPKLLIQFQNNGVVDDSQLPKDRFSAERLKGVDSTLKIQPAKLEDSAVYLCASSRPPDRSGYTFGSGTRLTVV.